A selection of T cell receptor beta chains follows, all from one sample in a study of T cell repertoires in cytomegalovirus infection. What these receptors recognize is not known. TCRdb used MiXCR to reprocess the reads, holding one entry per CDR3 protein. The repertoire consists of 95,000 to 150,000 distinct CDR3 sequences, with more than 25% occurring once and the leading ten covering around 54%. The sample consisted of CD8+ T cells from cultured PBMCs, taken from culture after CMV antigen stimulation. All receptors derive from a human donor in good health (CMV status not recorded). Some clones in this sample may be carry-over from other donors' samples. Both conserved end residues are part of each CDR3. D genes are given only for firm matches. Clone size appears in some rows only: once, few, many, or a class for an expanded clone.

TGTGCCAGCAGCGTAGCAGGGGGCCTGAACACTGAAGCTTTCTTT	CASSVAGGLNTEAFF	TRBV9	TRBJ1-1	TRBD1	.
TGTGCCAGCAGTCTAAACAGTTTCTCCTACAATGAGCAGTTCTTC	CASSLNSFSYNEQFF	TRBV12-3/TRBV12-4	TRBJ2-1	.	few
TGTGCCAGCAGTTCCGCCTCGGACAGGGGCATCATAGATACGCAGTATTTT	CASSSASDRGIIDTQYF	TRBV7-9	TRBJ2-3	TRBD1	.
TGTGCCAGCAGCTTAGTGACTAGCGACAATGAGCAGTTCTTC	CASSLVTSDNEQFF	TRBV5-4	TRBJ2-1	TRBD2	.
TGTGCCAGCAGCTTAGCCCCTTTGGGACACCGGGCCGAGACCCAGTACTTC	CASSLAPLGHRAETQYF	TRBV7-2	TRBJ2-5	.	.
TGTGCCAGCAGTTACTCCCAGGGGGCGGCTGAAGCTTTCTTT	CASSYSQGAAEAFF	TRBV6-5	TRBJ1-1	TRBD1	.
TGTGCCAGCAGCCTCCCTGGCGGGGGCCTTGGGGGGGAGCAGTTCTTC	CASSLPGGGLGGEQFF	TRBV6-1	TRBJ2-1	.	few
TGTGCCAGCAGCTTACTCCCCAACTCTGGCACTGAAGCTTTCTTT	CASSLLPNSGTEAFF	TRBV7-9	TRBJ1-1	.	.
TGTGCCAGCAGTTTTTCCTGGGAGCAGTACTTC	CASSFSWEQYF	TRBV6-2/TRBV6-3	TRBJ2-7	.	.
TGTGCCAGCAGCCAATATTCAGTTCGGGACTCCTACAATGAGCAGTTCTTC	CASSQYSVRDSYNEQFF	TRBV5-5	TRBJ2-1	.	few
TGTGCCAGCAGGGCGGGGCTCGGCCCCAATCAGCCCCAGCATTTT	CASRAGLGPNQPQHF	TRBV6-2/TRBV6-3	TRBJ1-5	.	.
TGTGCCAGCAGCCCGCAGGGTGCCGAAGGCACAGATACGCAGTATTTT	CASSPQGAEGTDTQYF	TRBV7-6	TRBJ2-3	.	.
TGTGCCAGCAGCAACATGGCGGGGCACTCAAAAGACTTC	CASSNMAGHSKDF	TRBV7-8	TRBJ2-7	.	.
TGTGCCACCAAGATAGAACTAGCCTCCTACAATGAGCAGTTCTTC	CATKIELASYNEQFF	TRBV6-1	TRBJ2-1	.	.
TGTGCCAGCAGCTTAGTTACTAGCGGGGTGGAGTACTTC	CASSLVTSGVEYF	TRBV7-6	TRBJ2-7	TRBD2	.